These T cell receptor beta chains were read from a single sample in a study of CD8 T cells in Susac syndrome. One entry per CDR3 protein results from TCRdb running MiXCR on the immunoSEQ multiplex PCR reads. The top ten hold 0.13% of the sample, which has roughly 150,000 distinct CDR3 sequences, 80% to 95% seen once. Sequencing used CD4+ T cells from PBMCs. These receptors were obtained from a human donor in good health. Each CDR3 is given with its conserved first and last residue. D genes are given only for firm matches. Only some rows state a clone size, as once, few, many or a class for expanded clones.

d_gene	abundance	v_gene	j_gene	CDR3nt	CDR3aa
TRBD2	NA	TRBV5-6	TRBJ2-3	TGTGCCAGCAGCTTGACCCCGGGGGGGTCCGATACGCAGTATTTT	CASSLTPGGSDTQYF
NA	NA	TRBV3-1	TRBJ2-5	TGTGCCAGCAGCCACGGCTGGGGGCGGGGAGAGACCCAGTACTTC	CASSHGWGRGETQYF
NA	NA	TRBV30	TRBJ2-1	TGTGCCTGGAGTCGCCCAGAGAGCTCCTACAATGAGCAGTTCTTC	CAWSRPESSYNEQFF
NA	NA	TRBV27	TRBJ1-1	TGTGCCAGCACTAAAAGCCGGGGAAACACTGAAGCTTTCTTT	CASTKSRGNTEAFF
NA	NA	TRBV29-1	TRBJ1-5	TGCAGCGTTGAGTCAGGCCGCAATCAGCCCCAGCATTTT	CSVESGRNQPQHF
TRBD2	once	TRBV18	TRBJ2-3	TGTGCCAGCTTCCTAGCGGGCACAGATACGCAGTATTTT	CASFLAGTDTQYF
NA	NA	TRBV29-1	TRBJ1-1	TGCAGCGTTGATAGTGAAGCTTTCTTT	CSVDSEAFF
NA	NA	TRBV30	TRBJ2-7	TGTGCCTGGAGTACCGTCTACGAGCAGTACTTC	CAWSTVYEQYF
NA	NA	TRBV2	TRBJ2-5	TGTGCCAGCACCTCCACTAGGGGGGAGACCCAGTACTTC	CASTSTRGETQYF
TRBD1	NA	TRBV6-1	TRBJ2-7	TGTGCCAGCAGTGAAGCGCATGGGACAGGGACTACCTACGAGCAGTACTTC	CASSEAHGTGTTYEQYF
TRBD1	NA	TRBV5-1	TRBJ2-2	TGCGCCAGCAGCACGGGACAGGGGAACGGGGAGCTGTTTTTT	CASSTGQGNGELFF
TRBD1	NA	TRBV5-4	TRBJ2-7	TGTGCCAGCGGGGACAGCTACGAGCAGTACTTC	CASGDSYEQYF
NA	NA	TRBV12-3/TRBV12-4	TRBJ2-6	TGTGCCAGCAGTCCCGGGTCAATGGTCTCTGGGGCCAACGTCCTGACTTTC	CASSPGSMVSGANVLTF
NA	NA	TRBV6-5	TRBJ1-1	TGTGCCAGCAGTTACTCGATGGTTTGGGGTACTGAAGCTTTCTTT	CASSYSMVWGTEAFF
NA	NA	TRBV7-3	TRBJ2-2	TGTGCCAGCAGCCCGGGACACGTCAACACCGGGGAGCTGTTTTTT	CASSPGHVNTGELFF
TRBD2	NA	TRBV6-6	TRBJ2-5	TGTGCCAGCACCTCGGGGGGAGAGACCCAGTACTTC	CASTSGGETQYF
TRBD1	NA	TRBV29-1	TRBJ2-5	TGCAGCGTTGCGGGACAGGCCCAAGAGACCCAGTACTTC	CSVAGQAQETQYF
NA	NA	TRBV28	TRBJ2-5	TGTGCCAGCAGTTTATCGGGTGGTCAGACCCAGTACTTC	CASSLSGGQTQYF
TRBD1	NA	TRBV29-1	TRBJ1-6	TGCAGCGCTGGGGACAGGGATTCACCCCTCCACTTT	CSAGDRDSPLHF
NA	NA	TRBV7-2	TRBJ2-5	TGTGCCAGCAGCTTAGGTCCAATAGAGACCCAGTACTTC	CASSLGPIETQYF
TRBD1	once	TRBV12-3/TRBV12-4	TRBJ1-1	TGTGCCAGCAGTAGGGACAGCGGGCGGGCTTTCTTT	CASSRDSGRAFF
NA	NA	TRBV2	TRBJ2-7	TGTGCCAGCAGTGAAACCTACGAGCAGTACTTC	CASSETYEQYF
NA	NA	TRBV18	TRBJ1-4	TGTGCCAGCTCACCACCGGAGTGGGGCGGAGAAAAACTGTTTTTT	CASSPPEWGGEKLFF
NA	once	TRBV6-5	TRBJ2-7	TGTGCCAGCAGTTACTCGTACGAGGCGACCTACGAGCAGTACTTC	CASSYSYEATYEQYF
TRBD1	NA	TRBV5-1	TRBJ2-5	TGCGCCAGCAGCTTGGCTCCGGGACAGCAAGAGACCCAGTACTTC	CASSLAPGQQETQYF
TRBD1	NA	TRBV3-1	TRBJ1-2	TGTGCCAGCAGCCAGAGGGTGGGCAGGGGGAACTATGGCTACACCTTC	CASSQRVGRGNYGYTF
TRBD1	NA	TRBV2	TRBJ1-2	TGTGCCAGCAGTGCCGTTGGGCAGGGGGGCGGCTACACCTTC	CASSAVGQGGGYTF
NA	few	TRBV2	TRBJ1-1	TGTGCCAGCGGGGGAACTGAAGCTTTCTTT	CASGGTEAFF
NA	NA	TRBV6-5	TRBJ2-1	TGTGCCAGCAGTTACTCGATAACCCCGGGGGGCGGCAATGAGCAGTTCTTC	CASSYSITPGGGNEQFF
NA	NA	TRBV4-2	TRBJ2-7	TGTGCCAGCAGCCAAGACAGGGGATGGGACGAGCAGTACTTC	CASSQDRGWDEQYF
NA	NA	TRBV11-2	TRBJ2-3	TGTGCCAGCAGCTTAGCCGGTGGGGCGGGCACAGATACGCAGTATTTT	CASSLAGGAGTDTQYF
NA	NA	TRBV24-1	TRBJ2-6	TGTGCCACCAGTGACCCTTCTAGGGGGGCCAACGTCCTGACTTTC	CATSDPSRGANVLTF
NA	NA	TRBV27	TRBJ2-5	TGTGCCAGCAGTCCGGCGGAAGTGACCCAGTACTTC	CASSPAEVTQYF
NA	NA	TRBV7-6	TRBJ1-5	TGTGCCAGCAACTCGAGACAGAATCAGCCCCAGCATTTT	CASNSRQNQPQHF
TRBD2	once	TRBV2	TRBJ2-3	TGTGCCAGCAGTGTGGTAGCGGGGGGCACAGATACGCAGTATTTT	CASSVVAGGTDTQYF
NA	NA	TRBV13	TRBJ1-1	TGTGCCAGCGGGACATTGAACACTGAAGCTTTCTTT	CASGTLNTEAFF
TRBD1	NA	TRBV29-1	TRBJ1-2	TGCAGCGTGCAGGGGGCTAGTGGCTACACCTTC	CSVQGASGYTF
NA	NA	TRBV2	TRBJ2-3	TGTGCCAGCAGTGAAGCGCAGAGGGCTACGCAGTATTTT	CASSEAQRATQYF
NA	NA	TRBV30	TRBJ2-3	TGTGCCTGGAGTCCGAGCCGGGATACGCAGTATTTT	CAWSPSRDTQYF
NA	NA	TRBV7-3	TRBJ2-7	TGTGCCAGCAGCATACGCCCCCCAGGGAAAATGTCCTACGAGCAGTACTTC	CASSIRPPGKMSYEQYF
TRBD1	NA	TRBV28	TRBJ2-7	TGTGCCAGCAGTTCGGCGACAGGGGCCAACTCCTACGAGCAGTACTTC	CASSSATGANSYEQYF